This TCR beta chain was sequenced in a study of beta chain features in type 1 diabetes. Findings and caveats of the study: Shorter TCRB CDR3s, moderately but significantly so, were found in Type 1 diabetes patients in all four CD4+ subsets.

This CDR3 is 11 amino acids long. Looked up from germline, CDR1 is SGHAT and CDR2 is FQNNGV. V dropped 3 bases and J dropped 8 bases, with 7 bases sitting between them. The table lists this clone with many counts. The target antigen is unknown. The sequenced template was cDNA made from the entire isolated RNA. The repertoire was sequenced with immunoSEQ multiplex PCR; TCRdb's copy has only in-frame clones and lacks some. The sample includes roughly 350,000 clones, roughly 9.8% of them seen just once. The sequence was collected from a young man with type 1 diabetes. The sample consisted of central memory CD4+ T cells from blood. V usage is TRBV11-2 and J usage is TRBJ1-2, with D perhaps TRBD1 (6 bases). CDR3: CASSFRGGYTF. For the CDR3, the DNA is TGTGCCAGCAGCTTCAGGGGAGGCTACACCTTC.